These 7 T cell receptor beta chains originate from one sample sequenced in a study of cytomegalovirus exposure and HLA in healthy donors. A multiplex PCR was run with 60 Vbeta primers and 13 Jbeta primers. Clones were read by immunoSEQ multiplex PCR, and TCRdb kept only the in-frame ones, dropping some. The listing records 100,000 to 150,000 clones. Input material: PBMCs. These receptors were collected from a man aged 18 to 30 in good health and CMV-seronegative.

The chain joins TRBV7-9 to TRBJ2-7; the match to TRBD1 covers 7 bases. The CDR3 extends over 15 amino acids. J gave up 3 bases and V 4 bases, and 9 bases lay outside the gene matches. Germline V gives CDR1 SEHNR, CDR2 FQNEAQ (reference sequence). The DNA for the CDR3 is TGTGCCAGCAGCTCAAAAGACAGGGCGGGCTACGAGCAGTACTTC. Amino acids: CASSSKDRAGYEQYF.

The chain carries TRBV6-1 and TRBJ2-3, with 11 bases identical to TRBD1. There are 15 residues in the CDR3. Trimming took 4 bases from V and 4 from J; bases not matched to a gene: 4. The germline gives CDR1 MNHNS, CDR2 SASEGT. Here the CDR3 DNA reads TGTGCCAGCAGTGCGGACAGGGGGCCGGCAGATACGCAGTATTTT. It encodes CASSADRGPADTQYF.

CDR3 in amino acids: CASSSLAGVGQETQYF. The CDR3 DNA is TGTGCCAGCAGTTCTCTAGCGGGAGTAGGTCAAGAGACCCAGTACTTC. The chain combines TRBV28 with TRBJ2-5, with 10 bases identical to TRBD2. Germline CDR1 reads MDHEN; CDR2 reads SYDVKM. V lost 4 bases and J lost 2; bases outside the gene matches: 7. This CDR3 is built from 16 residues.

On this clone itself: Germline and junction disagree at one end, which may indicate a read error. Other DNA sequences in this sample translate to the same CDR3. This chain links TRBV4-2 with TRBJ1-6, with D possibly TRBD1 on 6 matching bases. Germline lookup yields CDR1 LGHNA and CDR2 YNFKEQ. The CDR3 runs to 19 residues. CDR3 amino acids: CASSQVVAGDSSYNSPLHF. CDR3 DNA: TGTGCCAGCAGCCAAGTAGTAGCAGGGGATAGCTCCTATAATTCCCCCCTCCACTTT.

The V gene is TRBV13, the J gene TRBJ1-1; no clear D. The CDR3 is made up of 12 amino acids. Germline CDR1 is PRHDT and CDR2 is FYEKMQ (reference sequence). The V end was cut by 5 bases, the J end by 8 bases, with 12 bases between. This CDR3 reads CASSVVGREAFF. The DNA of the CDR3 is TGTGCCAGCAGCGTTGTCGGTCGGGAAGCTTTCTTT.

The gene calls are TRBV18 and TRBJ1-2; D may be TRBD1 (5 bases). Trimming took off 4 bases at V and 2 bases at J, with 17 bases between the two ends. The CDR3 spans 16 residues. Germline assignment: CDR1 KGHSH and CDR2 LQKENI. CDR3 bases: TGTGCCAGCTCACGGGTGCTTAAGGGGCCAAACTATGGCTACACCTTC. Translation: CASSRVLKGPNYGYTF.

Notes on this clone: At one end, the junction sequence differs from germline, possibly due to a read error. The chain carries TRBV27 and TRBJ1-2, with D possibly TRBD1 on 5 matching bases. Germline V gene lookup returns CDR1 MNHEY and CDR2 SMNVEV (reference sequence). The CDR3 runs 12 residues. The CDR3 protein is CASGLRGYGYTF. CDR3 DNA: TGTGCCAGCGGTTTAAGGGGATATGGCTACACCTTC.